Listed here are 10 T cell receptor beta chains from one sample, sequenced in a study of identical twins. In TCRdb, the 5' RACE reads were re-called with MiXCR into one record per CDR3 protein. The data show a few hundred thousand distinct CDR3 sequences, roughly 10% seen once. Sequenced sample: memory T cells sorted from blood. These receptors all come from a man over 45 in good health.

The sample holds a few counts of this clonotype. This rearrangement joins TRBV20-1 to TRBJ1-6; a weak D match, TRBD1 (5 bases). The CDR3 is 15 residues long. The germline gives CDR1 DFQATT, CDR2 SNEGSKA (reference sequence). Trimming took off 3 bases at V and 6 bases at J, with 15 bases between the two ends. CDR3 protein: CSASETFGGNSPLHF. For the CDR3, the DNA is TGCAGTGCTAGCGAGACCTTCGGGGGTAATTCACCCCTCCACTTT.

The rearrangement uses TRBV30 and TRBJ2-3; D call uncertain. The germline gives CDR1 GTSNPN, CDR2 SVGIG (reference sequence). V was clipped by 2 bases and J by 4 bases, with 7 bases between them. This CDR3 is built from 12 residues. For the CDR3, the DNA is TGTGCCTGGAGTTCGGTTCCAGATACGCAGTATTTT. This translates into CAWSSVPDTQYF.

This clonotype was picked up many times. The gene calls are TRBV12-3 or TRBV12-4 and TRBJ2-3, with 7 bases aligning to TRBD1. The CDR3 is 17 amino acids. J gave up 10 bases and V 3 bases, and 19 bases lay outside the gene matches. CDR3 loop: CASSLGRGHLEQGPQYF. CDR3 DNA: TGTGCCAGCAGTTTGGGAAGGGGGCATTTAGAACAGGGACCGCAGTATTTT.

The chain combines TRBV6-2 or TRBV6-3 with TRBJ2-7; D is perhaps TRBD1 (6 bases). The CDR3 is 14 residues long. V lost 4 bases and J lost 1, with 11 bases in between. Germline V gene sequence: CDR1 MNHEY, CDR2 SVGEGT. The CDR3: CASSFRTASYEQYF. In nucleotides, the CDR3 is TGTGCCAGCAGTTTTAGGACAGCTTCCTACGAGCAGTACTTC.

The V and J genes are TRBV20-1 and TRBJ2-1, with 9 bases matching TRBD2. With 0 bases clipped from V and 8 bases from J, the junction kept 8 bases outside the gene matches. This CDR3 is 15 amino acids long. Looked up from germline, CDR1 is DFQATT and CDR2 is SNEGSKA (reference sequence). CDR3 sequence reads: CSARDVVAGVDEQFF. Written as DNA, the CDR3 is TGCAGTGCTAGAGATGTGGTAGCGGGAGTCGATGAGCAGTTCTTC.

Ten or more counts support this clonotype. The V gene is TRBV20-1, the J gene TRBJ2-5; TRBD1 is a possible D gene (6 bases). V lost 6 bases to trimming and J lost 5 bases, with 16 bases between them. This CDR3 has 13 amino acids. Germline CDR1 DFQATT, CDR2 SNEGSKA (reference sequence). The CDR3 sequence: CSAKDSRSETQYF. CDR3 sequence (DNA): TGCAGTGCAAAGGACAGCAGGTCGGAGACCCAGTACTTC.

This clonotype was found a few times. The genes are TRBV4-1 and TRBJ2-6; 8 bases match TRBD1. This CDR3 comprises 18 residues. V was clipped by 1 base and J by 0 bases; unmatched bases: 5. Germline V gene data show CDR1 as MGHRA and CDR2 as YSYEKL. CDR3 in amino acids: CASSQGTGFYSGANVLTF. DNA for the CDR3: TGCGCCAGCAGCCAAGGGACAGGGTTCTACTCTGGGGCCAACGTCCTGACTTTC.

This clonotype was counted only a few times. The CDR3 DNA reads TGTGCCAGCAGTTTGACTAGCGGAACCAATGAGCAGTTCTTC. Protein: CASSLTSGTNEQFF. The rearrangement uses TRBV27 and TRBJ2-1; 9 bases fit TRBD2. From germline, CDR1 is MNHEY and CDR2 SMNVEV (reference sequence). The CDR3 is 14 residues long. The J segment lost 6 bases and the V segment lost 3 bases, leaving 3 bases of the junction unmatched.

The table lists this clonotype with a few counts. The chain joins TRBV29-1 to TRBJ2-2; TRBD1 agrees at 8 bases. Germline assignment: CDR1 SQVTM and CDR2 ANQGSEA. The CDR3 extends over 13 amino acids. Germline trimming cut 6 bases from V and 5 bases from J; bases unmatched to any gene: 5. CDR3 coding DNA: TGCAGCGTGGACAGGGTGGGAACCGGGGAGCTGTTTTTT. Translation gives CSVDRVGTGELFF.

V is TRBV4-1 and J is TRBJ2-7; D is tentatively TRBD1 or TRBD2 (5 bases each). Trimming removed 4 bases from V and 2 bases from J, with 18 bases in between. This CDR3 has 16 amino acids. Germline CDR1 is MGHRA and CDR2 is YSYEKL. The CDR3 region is CASSPNRDLGTYEQYF. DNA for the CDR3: TGCGCCAGCAGCCCCAACCGGGACCTGGGGACCTACGAGCAGTACTTC.